This T cell receptor (beta chain) originates from a study of beta chain features in type 1 diabetes. Study findings and constraints: In type 1 diabetes patients, VDJ junctions had fewer insertions; deletions at these junctions were more frequent.

Concerning this clone itself: Its specificity is not known.

CDR1 is MDHEN and CDR2 is SYDVKM in the germline V gene. CDR3 length: 16 amino acids. The V and J ends lost 4 bases and 6 bases respectively, with 19 bases between them. The whole isolated RNA underwent reverse transcription, so sequencing captured expressed TCRB transcripts. For naive, central memory and regulatory T cell samples, reads averaged around 3.6 million. Data came from immunoSEQ multiplex PCR; TCRdb stores just in-frame clones and leaves some out. The table shows 130,000 to 150,000 clones, with about 51% occurring only once. The chain has TRBV28 and TRBJ1-5; D is ambiguous. This clonotype was sampled from a man between 18 and 29 years old in good health. Sequencing was done on a sample of Tregs from blood. The CDR3 spells CASSSLHSGLGQPQHF. The DNA for the CDR3 is TGTGCCAGCAGTTCATTGCACAGTGGATTGGGTCAGCCCCAGCATTTT.